Each of the 30 T cell receptor beta chains below was sequenced from the same sample in a study of cytomegalovirus exposure and HLA in healthy donors. Sequencing used immunoSEQ multiplex PCR; TCRdb keeps in-frame clones, though not all of them. In the table there are about 98,000 clones, less than 90% of which are singletons. The sequenced sample consisted of PBMCs. The receptors were sampled from a man between 18 and 35 years old in good health and CMV-seropositive.

The table lists this clone with a few counts. The J gene is TRBJ1-1, the V gene TRBV6-1; D gene ambiguous. The V gene lost 2 bases and the J gene lost 6 bases, with 13 bases spanning the gap. CDR1 is MNHNS, CDR2 SASEGT, per germline. This CDR3 is built from 14 residues. The CDR3 DNA is TGTGCCAGCAGTGAACTTGTCTACCCCCCTGAAGCTTTCTTT. Amino acids: CASSELVYPPEAFF.

Regarding this clone: A read error may account for a junction end that differs from germline. The J gene is TRBJ1-4, the V gene TRBV7-9; 7 positions match TRBD1. The CDR3 spans 16 residues. CDR1 is SEHNR and CDR2 is FQNEAQ in the germline V gene (reference sequence). This CDR3 reads CASRFHMGTANEKLFF. CDR3 DNA sequence: TGTGCCAGCCGCTTCCATATGGGGACAGCTAATGAAAAACTGTTTTTT.

The rearrangement joins TRBV6-5 to TRBJ2-7; weak D call: TRBD2 (5 bases). Germline V lookup: CDR1 MNHEY, CDR2 SVGAGI. This CDR3 spans 15 amino acids. V was pared by 2 bases and J by 7 bases, with 18 bases between. This CDR3 reads CASSYGRYGSEEQYF. The CDR3 DNA follows: TGTGCCAGCAGTTACGGCCGTTATGGGAGTGAAGAGCAGTACTTC.

The V and J genes are TRBV19 and TRBJ2-5; unclear D gene. Germline CDR1 and CDR2: LNHDA and SQIVND (reference sequence). This CDR3 has 15 residues. Deletions cut 3 bases from V and 5 bases from J, with 16 bases between. The CDR3 reads CASSITSERGETQYF. The CDR3 region has the DNA TGTGCCAGTAGTATCACCTCGGAGCGAGGCGAGACCCAGTACTTC.

This clone was recorded once. This chain uses TRBV19 with TRBJ2-1, with D unresolved. The CDR3 sequence is 17 residues long. The V gene lost 3 bases and the J gene lost 0 bases, with 15 bases spanning the gap. CDR1 LNHDA and CDR2 SQIVND come from the germline V gene (reference sequence). The CDR3 spells CASSILGGGISYNEQFF. The CDR3 DNA reads TGTGCCAGTAGTATTTTAGGTGGCGGAATCTCCTACAATGAGCAGTTCTTC.

This chain uses TRBV9 with TRBJ2-1, with 9 positions matching TRBD2. Germline-derived CDR1 and CDR2 are SGDLS and YYNGEE. The CDR3 totals 16 residues. Unmatched junction bases numbered 12, after V lost 2 bases and J lost 9 bases. The CDR3 bases are TGTGCCAGCAGCGTCAGCGGGGGGTTGGGGCAACGTGAGCAGTTCTTC. The encoded protein is CASSVSGGLGQREQFF.

This rearrangement joins TRBV27 to TRBJ2-1, with a weak D call TRBD2 (5 bases). The CDR3 runs to 16 residues. CDR1 and CDR2 (germline): MNHEY, SMNVEV (reference sequence). V was shortened by 2 bases and J by 1 base, with 12 bases between the two germline ends. The CDR3 spells CASSLSGSSSYNEQFF. CDR3 coding DNA: TGTGCCAGCAGTTTAAGCGGATCAAGTTCCTACAATGAGCAGTTCTTC.

V usage is TRBV4-3 and J usage is TRBJ2-1; 8 nucleotides align to TRBD2. The germline CDR1 and CDR2 sequences are LGHNA and YSLEER. With V trimmed by 4 bases and J by 5 bases, 7 bases remained unmatched. CDR3 length equals 15 residues. Here the CDR3 DNA reads TGCGCCAGCAGCCGCCATATACTAGCGGACAATGAGCAGTTCTTC. It yields the protein CASSRHILADNEQFF.

The chain has TRBV6-1 and TRBJ1-2, with no clear D. V lost 1 base, J lost 8 bases, and 14 bases lay in between. There are 14 residues in the CDR3. Germline assignment: CDR1 MNHNS and CDR2 SASEGT. CDR3 DNA sequence: TGTGCCAGCAGTGAAGTTCCGGGAGAGGGAGGCTACACCTTC. Translation: CASSEVPGEGGYTF.

The V and J genes are TRBV25-1 and TRBJ2-1, with 16 bases that match TRBD2. The germline gives CDR1 MGHDK, CDR2 SYGVNS. The CDR3 loop spans 17 amino acids. J gave up 9 bases and V 3 bases, and 8 bases lay outside the gene matches. DNA for the CDR3: TGTGCCAGCAGTGATGAGGGACTAGCGGGGGGGTATAGTGAGCAGTTCTTC. It encodes CASSDEGLAGGYSEQFF.

The chain is built from TRBV15 and TRBJ2-7; 8 bases match TRBD2. CDR1 is LNHNV, CDR2 YYDKDF, per germline (reference sequence). The CDR3 is 15 residues long. V dropped 5 bases and J dropped 1; count of bases not matched to a gene: 7. The CDR3 loop is CATSGPGTSSYEQYF. As DNA, the CDR3 is TGTGCCACCAGCGGCCCCGGGACTAGTTCCTACGAGCAGTACTTC.

V is TRBV28 and J is TRBJ2-4; 9 positions agree with TRBD2. The CDR3 sequence is 15 residues long. CDR1 is MDHEN, CDR2 SYDVKM, per germline. With V trimmed by 5 bases and J by 6 bases, 8 bases remained unmatched. CDR3 loop: CASSLASGVGNIQYF. The CDR3 DNA reads as TGTGCCAGCAGTCTAGCTAGCGGGGTGGGAAACATTCAGTACTTC.

This rearrangement joins TRBV7-3 to TRBJ2-3; 7 positions match TRBD1. The CDR3 spans 15 residues. Trimming removed 2 bases from V and 1 base from J; junction bases left unmatched: 3. The V gene's germline CDR1 is SGHTA and CDR2 FQGTGA. The CDR3 protein is CASSLFGTGTDTQYF. Written as DNA, the CDR3 is TGTGCCAGCAGCTTATTTGGGACAGGCACAGATACGCAGTATTTT.

The gene calls are TRBV5-1 and TRBJ2-5; 16 bases are shared with TRBD2. The V gene's germline CDR1 is SGHRS and CDR2 YFSETQ. The CDR3 sequence is 17 residues long. V shed 5 bases, J shed 0 bases, and the junction held 4 bases outside the gene matches. Written as DNA, the CDR3 is TGCGCCAGCAGGGGACTAGCGGGGGGGATGTACCAAGAGACCCAGTACTTC. Its protein is CASRGLAGGMYQETQYF.

CDR3 in DNA: TGCGCCAGCAGTGAGTGCGGCACAGGGACCTACTCTGGAAACACCATATATTTT. This encodes CASSECGTGTYSGNTIYF. V and J are TRBV10-1 and TRBJ1-3; D possibly corresponds to TRBD1 (6 bases). Germline lookup yields CDR1 WNHNN and CDR2 SYGVQD (reference sequence). Trimming left V 1 base short and J 0 bases short, with 16 bases between. The CDR3 sequence is 18 residues long.

The gene calls are TRBV11-2 and TRBJ2-2; maybe TRBD1 (6 bases). Trimming left V 8 bases short and J 8 bases short, with 27 bases between. This CDR3 comprises 17 residues. The germline V gene has CDR1 SGHAT and CDR2 FQNNGV. The CDR3 sequence: CASRTGTTGLRVGELFF. CDR3 coding DNA: TGTGCCAGCCGAACCGGGACAACCGGCCTCAGGGTGGGGGAGCTGTTTTTT.

The rearrangement links TRBV4-3 to TRBJ1-5; D is unclear. Trimming removed 0 bases from V and 6 bases from J, with 18 bases in between. In germline, CDR1 is LGHNA, CDR2 YSLEER. The CDR3 has 17 amino acids. The chain's CDR3 is CASSQDVSTGTGQPQHF. Written as DNA, the CDR3 is TGCGCCAGCAGCCAAGATGTTTCGACGGGAACGGGTCAGCCCCAGCATTTT.

J is TRBJ2-7 and V is TRBV4-1; 7 bases map to TRBD2. This CDR3 region has 14 residues. V gave up 4 bases and J gave up 4 bases; unmatched junction bases: 7. CDR1 is MGHRA, CDR2 YSYEKL, per germline. CDR3 in amino acids: CASSPGTNTYEQYF. CDR3 in DNA: TGCGCCAGCAGCCCTGGGACTAACACATACGAGCAGTACTTC.

The V and J genes are TRBV7-9 and TRBJ2-2, with D maybe TRBD2 (5 bases). CDR3 length equals 14 residues. CDR1 and CDR2 (germline): SEHNR, FQNEAQ (reference sequence). The V end lost 5 bases, the J end lost 13 bases, and 20 bases lay between the germline ends. The CDR3 region is CASSRFRGPFPLFF. CDR3 coding DNA: TGTGCCAGCAGCCGTTTCCGGGGTCCTTTCCCGCTGTTTTTT. Full variable domain (rest looked up from reference TRBV7-9 and TRBJ2-2): DTGVSQNPRHKITKRGQNVTFRCDPISEHNRLYWYRQTLGQGPEFLTYFQNEAQLEKSRLLSDRFSAERPKGSFSTLEIQRTEQGDSAMYLCASSRFRGPFPLFFGEGSRLTVL.

The chain combines TRBV28 with TRBJ2-2, with 7 positions matching TRBD2. CDR3 size: 14 residues. J was trimmed by 4 bases and V by 6 bases; bases with no gene match: 5. Germline CDR1 is MDHEN and CDR2 is SYDVKM. For the CDR3, the DNA is TGTGCCAGCAGGCCTAGCGGTCCCACCGGGGAGCTGTTTTTT. Translated: CASRPSGPTGELFF.

Only a few counts were recorded for this clone. The genes are TRBV29-1 and TRBJ2-7, with TRBD1 identical over 10 bases. Germline V gene sequence: CDR1 SQVTM, CDR2 ANQGSEA. The CDR3 is 12 residues long. V gave up 6 bases and J gave up 5 bases; unmatched junction bases: 4. This CDR3 is CSVDRGLDEQYF. CDR3 coding DNA: TGCAGCGTAGACAGGGGGCTCGACGAGCAGTACTTC.

The gene calls are TRBV7-2 and TRBJ1-5; the match to TRBD1 covers 9 bases. V lost 4 bases, J lost 7 bases, and 8 bases stayed unmatched. The CDR3 totals 15 residues. In germline, CDR1 is SGHTA, CDR2 FQGNSA. The CDR3: CASSSQDRGGQPQHF. CDR3 nucleotide sequence: TGTGCCAGCAGCTCCCAGGACAGGGGTGGCCAGCCCCAGCATTTT.

The rearrangement uses TRBV4-1 and TRBJ2-1; 9 bases map to TRBD2. After removal of 1 base from V and 7 bases from J, the junction contained 14 bases not matched to a gene. There are 18 residues in the CDR3. In germline, CDR1 is MGHRA, CDR2 YSYEKL. CDR3 sequence reads: CASSQVRSLAGAENEQFF. The CDR3 DNA reads TGCGCCAGCAGCCAAGTAAGGTCTTTAGCGGGAGCGGAGAATGAGCAGTTCTTC.

The genes are TRBV6-5 and TRBJ2-5, with 9 bases matching TRBD2. The CDR3 consists of 15 residues. V dropped 5 bases and J dropped 2; count of bases not matched to a gene: 6. Per germline, CDR1 MNHEY and CDR2 SVGAGI. The CDR3 DNA reads TGTGCCAGCAGTCGTAGCGGGGGACTACAAGAGACCCAGTACTTC. It translates to CASSRSGGLQETQYF.

CDR3 coding DNA: TGCAGCGTCCAACAGGGTTTCGATCAGCCCCAGCATTTT. This encodes CSVQQGFDQPQHF. This chain uses TRBV29-1 with TRBJ1-5; tentative D call: TRBD1 (6 bases). From germline, CDR1 is SQVTM and CDR2 ANQGSEA. The CDR3 sequence is 13 residues long. V lost 6 bases to trimming and J lost 5 bases, with 14 bases between them.

The rearrangement joins TRBV19 to TRBJ2-7; possible D gene TRBD2, 5 bases. This CDR3 comprises 15 residues. The ends were cut back, 5 bases at V and 2 bases at J, with 16 bases in the middle. Germline V gene sequence: CDR1 LNHDA, CDR2 SQIVND (reference sequence). CDR3 amino acids: CASSVGLFPPYEQYF. Here the CDR3 DNA reads TGTGCCAGTAGTGTTGGACTTTTCCCCCCCTACGAGCAGTACTTC.

There are a few counts of this clone. The gene calls are TRBV2 and TRBJ2-3; 8 bases align to TRBD2. The CDR3 has 13 residues. V shed 6 bases, J shed 7 bases, and the junction held 6 bases outside the gene matches. Germline CDR1 and CDR2: SNHLY and FYNNEI. This CDR3 is CASRSGGDYTQYF. The CDR3 DNA is TGTGCCAGCAGGAGCGGGGGCGACTATACGCAGTATTTT.

The chain couples TRBV5-1 to TRBJ2-5, with TRBD2 matching 9 bases. Germline trimming cut 0 bases from V and 5 bases from J; bases unmatched to any gene: 8. CDR1 SGHRS and CDR2 YFSETQ come from the germline V gene. The length of the CDR3 is 16 residues. CDR3 nucleotides: TGCGCCAGCAGCTTGGGCGGGGGGGCCGCCTTGGAGACCCAGTACTTC. This sequence encodes CASSLGGGAALETQYF.

The CDR3 sequence is CASSEETGTGGETQYF. The CDR3 DNA reads TGTGCCAGTAGTGAGGAGACCGGGACAGGGGGGGAGACCCAGTACTTC. This chain links TRBV19 with TRBJ2-5; 11 nucleotides agree with TRBD1. The germline V gene encodes CDR1 LNHDA and CDR2 SQIVND (reference sequence). The CDR3 runs to 16 residues. The V and J ends lost 5 bases and 5 bases, in that order; junction bases with no gene match: 10.

V is TRBV18 and J is TRBJ1-4; D possibly corresponds to TRBD1 (5 bases). Trimming cost V 2 bases and J 8 bases, with 15 bases left between them. The length of the CDR3 is 15 residues. CDR1 KGHSH and CDR2 LQKENI come from the germline V gene. For the CDR3, the DNA is TGTGCCAGCTCACCAACGACAGTCTCGATCGAAAAACTGTTTTTT. This sequence encodes CASSPTTVSIEKLFF.